Sequencing of this TCR beta chain was carried out in a study of beta chain features in type 1 diabetes. Germline lookup yields CDR1 MNHNY and CDR2 SVGAGI (reference sequence). The ends lost 0 bases at V and 6 bases at J; junction bases unmatched: 8. This CDR3 contains 16 residues. Study outcomes and limitations: Significant though moderate, a shortening of TCRB CDR3s appeared in all four CD4+ subsets of Type 1 diabetes patients.

All of the sorted populations showed purity greater than 95%. On this clone itself: What it recognizes is unknown.

Isolated RNA was reverse transcribed in full, so expressed TCRB transcripts were sequenced. Produced via immunoSEQ multiplex PCR; TCRdb's table is partial and in-frame only. The sample lists fewer than 350,000 clones, approximately 16% occurring once. This TCR was recovered from a man between 18 and 35 years old with type 1 diabetes. The sample taken for sequencing was naive CD4+ T cells from blood. The chain carries TRBV6-6 and TRBJ2-3; 8 nucleotides align to TRBD1. CDR3 sequence reads: CASSYSSGGASDTQYF. DNA for the CDR3: TGTGCCAGCAGTTACTCATCAGGGGGCGCATCGGATACGCAGTATTTT.